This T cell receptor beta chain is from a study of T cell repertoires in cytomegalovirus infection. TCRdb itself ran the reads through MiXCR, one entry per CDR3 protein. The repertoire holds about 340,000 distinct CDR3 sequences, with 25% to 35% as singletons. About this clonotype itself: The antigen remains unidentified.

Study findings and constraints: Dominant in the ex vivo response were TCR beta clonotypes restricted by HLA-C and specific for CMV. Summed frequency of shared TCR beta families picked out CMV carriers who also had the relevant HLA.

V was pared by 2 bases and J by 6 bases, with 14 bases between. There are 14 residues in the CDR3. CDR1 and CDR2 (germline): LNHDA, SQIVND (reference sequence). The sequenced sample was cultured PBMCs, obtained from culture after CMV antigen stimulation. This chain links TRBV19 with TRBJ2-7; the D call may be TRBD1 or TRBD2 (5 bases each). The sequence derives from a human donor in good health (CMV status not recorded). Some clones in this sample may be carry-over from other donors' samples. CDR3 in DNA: TGTGCCAGTAGTATAAGAGGGGTACCAGCCGAGCAGTACTTC. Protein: CASSIRGVPAEQYF.